The 9 T cell receptor beta chains presented below share a single source sample, sequenced in a study of blood T cell repertoires in COVID-19. The protocol was immunoSEQ multiplex PCR, while the TCRdb copy is restricted to in-frame clones and leaves out a portion. The profile shows 52,000 or so clones, 84% of them singletons. The source material was peripheral blood. The receptor source for this set is a man in his 70s with active COVID-19.

This clone showed up just a few times. The rearrangement joins TRBV27 to TRBJ1-2, with D tentatively TRBD1 (5 bases). The germline gives CDR1 MNHEY, CDR2 SMNVEV (reference sequence). V was shortened by 3 bases and J by 2 bases, with 13 bases between the two germline ends. The CDR3 runs 15 residues. CDR3: CASSFGQGLNYGYTF. The CDR3 region has the DNA TGTGCCAGCAGTTTTGGTCAGGGCCTCAACTATGGCTACACCTTC.

This clone is categorized as large. V is TRBV9 and J is TRBJ1-4; TRBD1 is a possible D gene (6 bases). The V gene's germline CDR1 is SGDLS and CDR2 YYNGEE. The CDR3 totals 16 residues. V lost 0 bases and J 0 bases, leaving 9 bases between the germline ends. In nucleotides, the CDR3 is TGTGCCAGCAGCGTAGGAGGACAGACAACTAATGAAAAACTGTTTTTT. This translates into CASSVGGQTTNEKLFF.

V gene TRBV6-5 combines with J gene TRBJ1-6; TRBD1 matches 8 bases. The CDR3 runs to 15 residues. V shed 7 bases, J shed 4 bases, and the junction held 6 bases outside the gene matches. CDR1 is MNHEY and CDR2 is SVGAGI in the germline V gene. The CDR3 DNA reads as TGTGCCAGCATAGGGGGACAGGTTTATAATTCACCCCTCCACTTT. It is translated as CASIGGQVYNSPLHF.

The J gene is TRBJ1-5, the V gene TRBV6-2 or TRBV6-3; D ambiguous. The CDR3 spans 13 residues. The germline gives CDR1 MNHEY, CDR2 SVGEGT. V lost 0 bases and J 5 bases, leaving 5 bases between the germline ends. CDR3 coding DNA: TGTGCCAGCAGTTACTCGAGGGATCAGCCCCAGCATTTT. Translating it yields CASSYSRDQPQHF.

V is TRBV6-5 and J is TRBJ2-3; 9 bases line up with TRBD2. The CDR3 is 16 residues long. CDR1 and CDR2 from the germline V gene are MNHEY and SVGAGI. The V gene end was trimmed by 0 bases and the J gene end by 2 bases; junction bases not matched to a gene: 3. The CDR3 is CASSYSASGDTDTQYF. The CDR3, as DNA: TGTGCCAGCAGTTACTCGGCTAGCGGGGACACAGATACGCAGTATTTT.

The chain couples TRBV7-9 to TRBJ2-7; 11 positions agree with TRBD2. The V and J ends lost 4 bases and 4 bases, in that order; junction bases with no gene match: 3. This CDR3 contains 14 residues. Germline-derived CDR1 and CDR2 are SEHNR and FQNEAQ (reference sequence). The CDR3 reads CASSSSGRSYEQYF. In nucleotides, the CDR3 is TGTGCCAGCAGCTCTAGCGGGAGGTCTTACGAGCAGTACTTC.

The chain links TRBV30 to TRBJ2-4; TRBD1 matches at 9 bases. Germline-derived CDR1 and CDR2 are GTSNPN and SVGIG (reference sequence). This CDR3 is built from 15 residues. The J segment lost 6 bases and the V segment lost 2 bases, leaving 8 bases of the junction unmatched. The CDR3 loop is CAWSIPGTGINIQYF. The CDR3 nucleotides read TGTGCCTGGAGTATCCCCGGGACAGGGATAAACATTCAGTACTTC.

This chain links TRBV27 with TRBJ2-1; D is perhaps TRBD1 (6 bases). Trimming pared 8 bases from V and 8 bases from J, leaving 22 bases between. Looked up from germline, CDR1 is MNHEY and CDR2 is SMNVEV (reference sequence). The CDR3 is made up of 15 amino acids. CDR3 in amino acids: CASHPGAGAGDEQFF. As DNA, the CDR3 is TGTGCCAGCCACCCAGGAGCAGGGGCCGGCGATGAGCAGTTCTTC.

V usage is TRBV7-2 and J usage is TRBJ2-1, with D possibly matching TRBD2 (5 bases). From germline, CDR1 is SGHTA and CDR2 FQGNSA. The CDR3 consists of 16 residues. V was trimmed by 5 bases and J by 8 bases, leaving 22 bases between them. This CDR3 is CASSLTSSVGSDEQFF. The CDR3 DNA reads TGTGCCAGCAGCCTCACCTCTAGTGTGGGTAGCGATGAGCAGTTCTTC.